These T cell receptor beta chains were read from a single sample in a study of blood T cells in healthy people across ages. TCRdb re-derived calls from the 5' RACE reads in MiXCR, one entry per CDR3 protein. The table includes about 680,000 distinct CDR3 sequences, 49% detected once. The sequencing input was blood. These receptors all come from a woman aged 55-69 years in good health. CDR3s leave out the opening cysteine and the closing phenylalanine or tryptophan. A D gene is named only where the DNA matches it firmly. Clone size appears in some rows only: once, few, many, or a class for an expanded clone.

v_gene: TRBV20-1
d_gene: TRBD1
abundance: .
CDR3aa: SARDRDRGGSPLH

v_gene: TRBV9
d_gene: .
abundance: few
CDR3aa: ASSRIGTVQETQY

v_gene: TRBV29-1
d_gene: .
abundance: few
CDR3aa: SVGFRGLQETQY

v_gene: TRBV3-1
d_gene: .
abundance: .
CDR3aa: ASSQWGTPHNEQF

v_gene: TRBV3-1
d_gene: TRBD1
abundance: .
CDR3aa: ASSQGDSRNTQY

v_gene: TRBV2
d_gene: .
abundance: .
CDR3aa: ASSEPRGRRFMQY

v_gene: TRBV28
d_gene: .
abundance: .
CDR3aa: ASSSPGLGQETQY

v_gene: TRBV28
d_gene: .
abundance: .
CDR3aa: ASSPTDRDSRF

v_gene: TRBV13
d_gene: .
abundance: few
CDR3aa: ASSSSGPRDEQY

v_gene: TRBV6-2/TRBV6-3
d_gene: TRBD2
abundance: .
CDR3aa: ASSGLGSNEQY

v_gene: TRBV12-3/TRBV12-4
d_gene: .
abundance: .
CDR3aa: ASSLPGGYRPQPQH

v_gene: TRBV7-3
d_gene: .
abundance: once
CDR3aa: ASSLTGLTEAF

v_gene: TRBV9
d_gene: .
abundance: few
CDR3aa: ASSVVVSGANVLT

v_gene: TRBV3-1
d_gene: .
abundance: .
CDR3aa: ASSQRQQSYEQY

v_gene: TRBV29-1
d_gene: TRBD1
abundance: .
CDR3aa: SARDRGLGEAF

v_gene: TRBV20-1
d_gene: TRBD2
abundance: many
CDR3aa: SAFSGRLKF

v_gene: TRBV20-1
d_gene: TRBD1
abundance: .
CDR3aa: SALRDSMSTEAF

v_gene: TRBV20-1
d_gene: TRBD2
abundance: few
CDR3aa: SANQQGGSKIYNEQF

v_gene: TRBV9
d_gene: TRBD2
abundance: .
CDR3aa: ASSDLGAGYNEQY

v_gene: TRBV6-6
d_gene: .
abundance: many
CDR3aa: ASSYSGVIQY

v_gene: TRBV4-2
d_gene: TRBD2
abundance: .
CDR3aa: ASSPPGGSSEQF

v_gene: TRBV20-1
d_gene: .
abundance: .
CDR3aa: SASSLRYNEQY

v_gene: TRBV29-1
d_gene: TRBD1
abundance: .
CDR3aa: SVVTGWYEQY

v_gene: TRBV12-3/TRBV12-4
d_gene: .
abundance: .
CDR3aa: ASSLRGGRIQPQH

v_gene: TRBV11-2
d_gene: TRBD2
abundance: .
CDR3aa: ASSRGLAGPKGEETQY